The next 9 T cell receptor beta chains were all read from a single sample in a study of spatial heterogeneity in lung cancer. No antigen has been identified for these receptors. Time point of the sample: sample taken at primary tumor resection. Findings and limits, study-wide: Tumor mutation count correlated with how many alpha and beta TCRs expanded intratumorally.

TCRdb processed the 5' RACE reads anew with MiXCR; each CDR3 protein has one entry. The table lists some 14,000 distinct CDR3 sequences, about 6% of them singletons. The sample here was lung tumor tissue, taken at surgery. The source of these receptors is a female donor with early-stage non-small cell lung cancer.

Details on this clonotype: This beta chain represents an off-target read in a library built for alpha chains; its size is of limited meaning. This chain links TRBV5-5 with TRBJ2-3; perhaps TRBD1 as D (5 bases). Germline V lookup: CDR1 SGHKS, CDR2 YYEKEE (reference sequence). V dropped 0 bases and J dropped 4 bases, with 9 bases sitting between them. The CDR3 runs 14 residues. CDR3 amino acids: CASSLEWGADTQYF. The CDR3 coding sequence is TGTGCCAGCAGCTTGGAGTGGGGCGCAGATACGCAGTATTTT.

This clonotype occurred many times. Little can be read into the size of this beta chain, an off-target read in a library designed for alpha chains. V and J are TRBV20-1 and TRBJ1-1; 7 nucleotides agree with TRBD1. Germline assignment: CDR1 DFQATT and CDR2 SNEGSKA (reference sequence). The V segment lost 0 bases and the J segment 6 bases; nucleotides outside the gene matches: 7. This CDR3 is built from 14 residues. CDR3 sequence: CSARDRGRGAEAFF. Written as DNA, the CDR3 is TGCAGTGCTAGAGATCGTGGCAGGGGGGCTGAAGCTTTCTTT.

The sample holds many counts of this clonotype. A library made for alpha chains picked up this beta chain off target, so its size means little. The chain joins TRBV20-1 to TRBJ2-7; D call uncertain. This CDR3 spans 12 amino acids. Germline values: CDR1 DFQATT, CDR2 SNEGSKA (reference sequence). The V end lost 6 bases, the J end lost 3 bases, and 12 bases lay between the germline ends. The CDR3 region is CSARFTGYEQYF. Written as DNA, the CDR3 is TGCAGTGCCCGATTCACCGGCTACGAGCAGTACTTC.

This clonotype was detected ten times or more. In a library made to pick up alpha chains, this beta chain is a stray read with a size that means little. V usage is TRBV6-1 and J usage is TRBJ1-5; no clear D. With 2 bases removed from V and 4 bases from J, the gap between germline ends came to 6 bases. The germline gives CDR1 MNHNS, CDR2 SASEGT. This CDR3 contains 13 residues. The CDR3 reads CASSEQVNQPQHF. DNA of the CDR3: TGTGCCAGCAGTGAACAAGTTAATCAGCCCCAGCATTTT.

This clonotype has ten or more counts. As an off-target read in a library built for alpha chains, this beta chain has a frequency of little significance. The rearrangement joins TRBV30 to TRBJ2-1; tentatively, D is TRBD1 or TRBD2 (5 bases each). The ends were cut back, 3 bases at V and 9 bases at J, with 21 bases in the middle. The CDR3 loop spans 15 amino acids. Germline lookup yields CDR1 GTSNPN and CDR2 SVGIG (reference sequence). As DNA, the CDR3 is TGTGCCTGGAGAAAAGGGGCCCGAATAGCGATTGAGCAGTTCTTC. Protein sequence: CAWRKGARIAIEQFF.

This clonotype was observed at least ten times. The library was designed around alpha chains, so this beta chain is a stray read whose abundance carries little weight. This rearrangement joins TRBV20-1 to TRBJ2-7, with TRBD2 matching over 8 bases. CDR1 DFQATT and CDR2 SNEGSKA come from the germline V gene (reference sequence). J was trimmed by 2 bases and V by 1 base; bases with no gene match: 4. The CDR3 sequence is 14 residues long. Written as DNA, the CDR3 is TGCAGTGCTAGAGTAGCGGGGTCCACCTACGAGCAGTACTTC. It codes for CSARVAGSTYEQYF.

Ten or more counts support this clonotype. As an off-target read in a library built for alpha chains, this beta chain has a frequency of little significance. The chain combines TRBV29-1 with TRBJ2-2; D not certain. The CDR3 spans 13 residues. CDR1 and CDR2 (germline): SQVTM, ANQGSEA. Trimming removed 3 bases from V and 2 bases from J, with 7 bases in between. CDR3 region: CSVDGENTGELFF. The CDR3, as DNA: TGCAGCGTTGATGGCGAAAACACCGGGGAGCTGTTTTTT.

This clonotype was seen ten or more times. This beta chain turned up in a library designed for alpha chains; as an off-target read, its abundance says little. The rearrangement uses TRBV6-5 and TRBJ1-4, with TRBD1 as a possible D gene (6 bases). Germline CDR1 and CDR2: MNHEY and SVGAGI. Trimming took 2 bases from V and 9 from J, leaving 16 bases between them. This CDR3 is 15 amino acids long. The chain's CDR3 is CASSYRPGEGKKLFF. The CDR3 DNA reads as TGTGCCAGCAGTTACAGGCCAGGGGAGGGGAAAAAACTGTTTTTT.

With regard to this clonotype: With the library built for alpha chains, this beta chain is off target and its frequency is not meaningful. This rearrangement joins TRBV7-9 to TRBJ1-1; D may be TRBD1 (6 bases). The CDR3 totals 12 residues. Looked up from germline, CDR1 is SEHNR and CDR2 is FQNEAQ (reference sequence). The V gene lost 9 bases and the J gene lost 5 bases, with 13 bases spanning the gap. The CDR3 DNA sequence: TGTGCCAGACTCACAGGGTCGACTGAAGCTTTCTTT. It specifies CARLTGSTEAFF.